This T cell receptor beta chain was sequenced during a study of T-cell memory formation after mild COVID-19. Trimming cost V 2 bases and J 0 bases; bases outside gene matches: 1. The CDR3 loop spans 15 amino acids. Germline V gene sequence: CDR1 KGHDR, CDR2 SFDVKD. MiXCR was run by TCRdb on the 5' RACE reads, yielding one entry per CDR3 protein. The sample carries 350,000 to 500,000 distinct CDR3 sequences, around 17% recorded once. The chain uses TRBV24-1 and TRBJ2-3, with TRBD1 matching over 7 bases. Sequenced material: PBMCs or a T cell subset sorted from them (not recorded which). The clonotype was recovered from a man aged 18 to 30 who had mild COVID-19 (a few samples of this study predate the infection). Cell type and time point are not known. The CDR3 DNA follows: TGTGCCACCAGTGATTGGACAGGTAGCACAGATACGCAGTATTTT. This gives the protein CATSDWTGSTDTQYF.